This TCR beta chain emerged from a study of blood T cell repertoires in COVID-19. After removal of 5 bases from V and 3 bases from J, the junction contained 11 bases not matched to a gene. The germline gives CDR1 SGHTA, CDR2 FQGNSA. This CDR3 is built from 16 residues. Authors' analysis steps: From reference gene primer amplification, estimates of nucleated cell counts were derived. Produced via immunoSEQ multiplex PCR; TCRdb's table is partial and in-frame only. Clone size and V and J calls were adopted from that table, with D and trimming inferred from the DNA. The data show some 350,000 clones, with 90% seen just once and approximately 6.2% held by the top ten.

The source material was peripheral blood. The chain links TRBV7-2 to TRBJ2-7; 9 positions match TRBD2. This clonotype was sampled from a man between 18 and 29 years old with active or convalescent COVID-19. The CDR3: CASSLLTSGLGYEQYF. The CDR3 nucleotides are TGTGCCAGCAGCCTACTAACTAGCGGGTTAGGCTACGAGCAGTACTTC.